The 15 T cell receptor beta chains below were found in one sample sequenced in a study of T cell clones after liver transplantation. Libraries were prepared by immunoSEQ multiplex PCR; TCRdb keeps only in-frame clonotypes and omits some of them. Among around 80,000 clones, roughly 80% were seen once, and the ten largest hold about 0.45%. Sample: CD4+ T cells from blood, taken around 45 months after liver transplant. Source of these receptors: a human patient who received a liver transplant. Some T cells may trace back to the graft donor.

The rearrangement uses TRBV18 and TRBJ2-1; 16 bases match TRBD2. Germline lookup yields CDR1 KGHSH and CDR2 LQKENI. Trimming cost V 2 bases and J 13 bases; bases outside gene matches: 20. The CDR3 totals 20 residues. CDR3 coding DNA: TGTGCCAGCTCACCATTGGGACTAGCGGGAGGGCCAGATCCCCCCCCGGAACAGTTCTTC. This gives the protein CASSPLGLAGGPDPPPEQFF.

J is TRBJ1-3 and V is TRBV28; no clear D gene. CDR1 and CDR2 (germline): MDHEN, SYDVKM. V lost 4 bases to trimming and J lost 0 bases, with 10 bases between them. The CDR3 totals 15 residues. This CDR3 is CASSSEVPSGNTIYF. DNA for the CDR3: TGTGCCAGCAGTTCTGAAGTACCCTCTGGAAACACCATATATTTT.

The chain couples TRBV6-5 to TRBJ1-1, with D possibly being TRBD1 (6 bases). The CDR3 has 13 residues. V lost 7 bases, J lost 9 bases, and 18 bases lay in between. Germline CDR1 reads MNHEY; CDR2 reads SVGAGI. CDR3 nucleotides: TGTGCCAGCATTAGCGCTACAGGGAATAAAGCTTTCTTT. It yields the protein CASISATGNKAFF.

V and J are TRBV7-2 and TRBJ2-7, with D maybe TRBD1 (6 bases). Trimming took off 3 bases at V and 3 bases at J, with 12 bases between the two ends. This CDR3 region has 14 residues. Germline V gene data show CDR1 as SGHTA and CDR2 as FQGNSA. In DNA, the CDR3 is TGTGCCAGCAGCTTCGGACAGCCGAACTACGAGCAGTACTTC. Its protein product is CASSFGQPNYEQYF.

The rearrangement uses TRBV19 and TRBJ1-5; 10 positions match TRBD1. J lost 0 bases, V lost 8 bases, and 7 bases had no gene match. The CDR3 is 16 residues long. Germline V gene sequence: CDR1 LNHDA, CDR2 SQIVND (reference sequence). CDR3 loop: CASSLGTGASNQPQHF. In DNA, the CDR3 is TGTGCCAGTTCTCTCGGGACAGGGGCTAGCAATCAGCCCCAGCATTTT.

This clone came up once. J is TRBJ1-1 and V is TRBV28; TRBD1 matches 9 bases. The germline V gene encodes CDR1 MDHEN and CDR2 SYDVKM. This CDR3 has 15 amino acids. The J segment lost 6 bases and the V segment lost 5 bases, leaving 10 bases of the junction unmatched. Here the CDR3 DNA reads TGTGCCAGCAGTAAGAGACAGGGGGGGAGCGCTGAAGCTTTCTTT. Protein sequence: CASSKRQGGSAEAFF.

This clone has only one observation. V and J are TRBV5-1 and TRBJ1-3; the D gene is possibly TRBD1 (6 bases). V lost 4 bases and J lost 2, with 10 bases in between. The CDR3 sequence is 14 residues long. CDR1 SGHRS and CDR2 YFSETQ come from the germline V gene. The CDR3 DNA is TGCGCCAGCAGCCCAGGGGCACCTGGAAACACCATATATTTT. Residues: CASSPGAPGNTIYF.

This clone was detected only a few times. Written as DNA, the CDR3 is TGTGCCAGCACCCGTGAGGTTGGGAGGGGAAGCGGCTACACCTTC. Its protein product is CASTREVGRGSGYTF. V is TRBV2 and J is TRBJ1-2; TRBD1 is a possible D gene (5 bases). With 7 bases removed from V and 8 bases from J, the gap between germline ends came to 23 bases. CDR3 length: 15 amino acids. Per the germline V gene, CDR1 is SNHLY and CDR2 is FYNNEI.

This clone was picked up a small number of times. The V gene is TRBV18, the J gene TRBJ2-5; TRBD1 aligns across 7 bases. After removal of 2 bases from V and 4 bases from J, the junction contained 4 bases not matched to a gene. Germline CDR1 is KGHSH and CDR2 is LQKENI. The CDR3 sequence is 14 residues long. Here the CDR3 DNA reads TGTGCCAGCTCACCAGACAGGGCGGCAGAGACCCAGTACTTC. This gives the protein CASSPDRAAETQYF.

The chain is built from TRBV28 and TRBJ2-7; 7 bases align to TRBD2. CDR1 MDHEN and CDR2 SYDVKM come from the germline V gene. The CDR3 spans 14 residues. Losses at the gene ends were 5 bases for V and 3 bases for J; bases not matched to a gene: 7. The CDR3 coding sequence is TGTGCCAGCAGTCCCCTAGCGGTTTACTACGAGCAGTACTTC. Protein: CASSPLAVYYEQYF.

This sequence joins TRBV6-5 and TRBJ2-1; 9 bases line up with TRBD2. This CDR3 region has 14 residues. The V gene end was trimmed by 6 bases and the J gene end by 8 bases; junction bases not matched to a gene: 8. The V gene's germline CDR1 is MNHEY and CDR2 SVGAGI. CDR3 in amino acids: CASRAGGRAYEQFF. The DNA of the CDR3 is TGTGCCAGCAGGGCCGGCGGGAGGGCCTATGAGCAGTTCTTC.

This clone was recorded only once. V and J are TRBV6-1 and TRBJ2-7, with unresolved D. Trimming shortened V by 4 bases and J by 2 bases, and 12 bases separated the two germline ends. Per germline, CDR1 MNHNS and CDR2 SASEGT. The CDR3 length is 14 residues. The chain's CDR3 is CASSVRNGPYEQYF. CDR3 nucleotide sequence: TGTGCCAGCAGTGTCCGTAATGGACCCTACGAGCAGTACTTC.

This chain joins TRBV6-6 and TRBJ2-7, with D uncertain. V lost 0 bases, J lost 7 bases, and 16 bases lay in between. This CDR3 comprises 15 residues. The germline V gene has CDR1 MNHNY and CDR2 SVGAGI (reference sequence). CDR3: CASSYSPPSLLEQYF. In DNA form, the CDR3 reads TGTGCCAGCAGTTACTCGCCACCTAGTCTGTTAGAGCAGTACTTC.

The chain is built from TRBV7-9 and TRBJ1-2, with 7 bases matching TRBD1. After removal of 0 bases from V and 8 bases from J, the junction contained 9 bases not matched to a gene. Germline V gene data show CDR1 as SEHNR and CDR2 as FQNEAQ (reference sequence). The CDR3 has 15 amino acids. The CDR3 DNA reads TGTGCCAGCAGCTTAGCGTTAGGGGGCGCGAAAGGCTACACCTTC. This sequence encodes CASSLALGGAKGYTF. The whole variable domain, remainder taken from reference TRBV7-9 and TRBJ1-2, is DTGVSQNPRHKITKRGQNVTFRCDPISEHNRLYWYRQTLGQGPEFLTYFQNEAQLEKSRLLSDRFSAERPKGSFSTLEIQRTEQGDSAMYLCASSLALGGAKGYTFGSGTRLTVV.

The chain links TRBV6-1 to TRBJ1-2; 8 bases agree with TRBD1. The length of the CDR3 is 13 residues. The junction had 5 bases not matched to a gene; V was cut back by 5 bases and J by 6 bases. Per germline, CDR1 MNHNS and CDR2 SASEGT. In nucleotides, the CDR3 is TGTGCCAGCAGTTCGGACAGGGTAGATGGCTACACCTTC. Translated: CASSSDRVDGYTF.